This T cell receptor (beta chain) originates from a study of cytomegalovirus exposure and HLA in healthy donors. PCR amplification relied on 60 Vbeta primers (plus 13 Jbeta primers). The method was immunoSEQ multiplex PCR; TCRdb's version includes in-frame clones alone and lacks a portion of them. The sample includes around 180,000 clones, 65% to 85% of them seen just once. This clone was recorded only once. Trimming removed 5 bases from V and 8 bases from J, with 13 bases in between. CDR1 is MNHNY and CDR2 is SVGAGI in the germline V gene (reference sequence). The CDR3 spans 13 residues. Sequences were obtained from PBMCs. The sequence derives from a woman aged 25 to 45 in good health and CMV-seropositive. V is TRBV6-6 and J is TRBJ1-5, with TRBD1 as a possible D gene (5 bases). CDR3 in amino acids: CASSGTTYEPQHF. CDR3 nucleotide sequence: TGTGCCAGCAGTGGGACTACGTATGAGCCCCAGCATTTT.